The clone carrying this TCR beta chain was counted between two and nine times. The data originate from a study of cytomegalovirus exposure and HLA in healthy donors. The PCR made use of 60 Vbeta and 13 Jbeta primers. Repertoires were generated with immunoSEQ multiplex PCR, while TCRdb's copy carries only in-frame clones and drops some. Of roughly 160,000 clones listed, roughly 79% are singletons. The germline V gene encodes CDR1 SQVTM and CDR2 ANQGSEA. The CDR3 is 13 amino acids. J lost 3 bases, V lost 6 bases, and 4 bases had no gene match. This chain links TRBV29-1 with TRBJ1-1; 10 bases line up with TRBD1. The sequenced material came from PBMCs. The receptor comes from a woman aged 50 to 65 in good health and CMV-seronegative. CDR3 bases: TGCAGCGTACAGGGACAGGGGTACACTGAAGCTTTCTTT. Protein product: CSVQGQGYTEAFF.